This T cell receptor beta chain originates from a study of cytomegalovirus exposure and HLA in healthy donors. Germline CDR1 MNHNS, CDR2 SASEGT. The CDR3 is 16 amino acids. The J segment lost 3 bases and the V segment lost 3 bases, leaving 6 bases of the junction unmatched. The PCR contained 60 Vbeta and 13 Jbeta primers. Here immunoSEQ multiplex PCR was the method, and the copy in TCRdb shows in-frame clones only, minus some. The sample carries about 190,000 clones, less than 90% recorded once. V and J are TRBV6-1 and TRBJ2-7; TRBD2 matches at 12 bases. The receptor comes from a boy aged 5-17 years in good health and CMV-seronegative. The sequenced material came from PBMCs. CDR3 nucleotide sequence: TGTGCCAGCAGTGAGGAACTAGCGGGAGGTCTCTACGAGCAGTACTTC. It encodes CASSEELAGGLYEQYF.